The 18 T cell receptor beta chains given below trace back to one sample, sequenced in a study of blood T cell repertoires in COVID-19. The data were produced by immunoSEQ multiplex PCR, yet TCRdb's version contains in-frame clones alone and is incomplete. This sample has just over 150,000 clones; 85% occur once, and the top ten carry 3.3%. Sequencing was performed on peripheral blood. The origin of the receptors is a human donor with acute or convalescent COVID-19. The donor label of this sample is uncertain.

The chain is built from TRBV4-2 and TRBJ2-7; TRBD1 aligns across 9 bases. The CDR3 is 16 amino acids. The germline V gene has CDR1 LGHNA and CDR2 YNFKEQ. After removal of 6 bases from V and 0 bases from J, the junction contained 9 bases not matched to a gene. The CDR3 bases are TGTGCCAGCAGTCCGGATAGACAGGGGGTCTCCTACGAGCAGTACTTC. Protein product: CASSPDRQGVSYEQYF.

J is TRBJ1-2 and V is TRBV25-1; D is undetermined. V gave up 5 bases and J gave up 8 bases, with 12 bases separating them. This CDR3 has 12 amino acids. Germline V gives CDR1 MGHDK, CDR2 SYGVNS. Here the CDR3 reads CASSYHERGYTF. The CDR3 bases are TGTGCCAGCAGTTATCACGAGAGGGGCTACACCTTC.

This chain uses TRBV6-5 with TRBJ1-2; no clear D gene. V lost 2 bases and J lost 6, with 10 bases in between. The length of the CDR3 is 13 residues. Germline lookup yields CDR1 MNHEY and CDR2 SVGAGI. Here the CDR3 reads CASSYHGSDGYTF. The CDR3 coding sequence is TGTGCCAGCAGTTACCACGGTTCGGATGGCTACACCTTC.

CDR3 DNA: TGTGCCAGCAGCCCCCCACGGGATTACTATGGCTACACCTTC. Residues: CASSPPRDYYGYTF. The rearrangement uses TRBV7-2 and TRBJ1-2; D is unclear. The CDR3 loop spans 14 amino acids. Germline V gene lookup returns CDR1 SGHTA and CDR2 FQGNSA. V lost 5 bases and J lost 3, with 13 bases in between.

CDR3 DNA sequence: TGCAGCGTTGAGACACACGCGAACACCGGGGAGCTGTTTTTT. Amino acids: CSVETHANTGELFF. V gene TRBV29-1 combines with J gene TRBJ2-2, with D unclear. Germline lookup yields CDR1 SQVTM and CDR2 ANQGSEA. V gave up 3 bases and J gave up 0 bases, with 8 bases separating them. This CDR3 has 14 amino acids.

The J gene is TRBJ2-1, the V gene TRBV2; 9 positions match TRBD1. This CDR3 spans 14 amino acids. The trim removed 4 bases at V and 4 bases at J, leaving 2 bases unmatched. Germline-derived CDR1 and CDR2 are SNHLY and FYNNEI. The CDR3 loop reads CASSADRGYNEQFF. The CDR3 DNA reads TGTGCCAGCAGTGCGGACAGGGGTTACAATGAGCAGTTCTTC.

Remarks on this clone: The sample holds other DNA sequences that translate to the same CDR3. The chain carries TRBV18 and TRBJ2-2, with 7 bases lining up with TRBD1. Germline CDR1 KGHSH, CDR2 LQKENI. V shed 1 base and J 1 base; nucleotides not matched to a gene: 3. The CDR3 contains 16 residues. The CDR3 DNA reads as TGTGCCAGCTCACCACAGGGGGCACGGAACACCGGGGAGCTGTTTTTT. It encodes CASSPQGARNTGELFF.

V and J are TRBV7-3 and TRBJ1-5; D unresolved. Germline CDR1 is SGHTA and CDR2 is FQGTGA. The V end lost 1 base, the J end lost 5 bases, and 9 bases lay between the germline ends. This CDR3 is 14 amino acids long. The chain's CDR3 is CASSLRPADQPQHF. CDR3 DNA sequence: TGTGCCAGCAGCTTAAGGCCCGCCGATCAGCCCCAGCATTTT.

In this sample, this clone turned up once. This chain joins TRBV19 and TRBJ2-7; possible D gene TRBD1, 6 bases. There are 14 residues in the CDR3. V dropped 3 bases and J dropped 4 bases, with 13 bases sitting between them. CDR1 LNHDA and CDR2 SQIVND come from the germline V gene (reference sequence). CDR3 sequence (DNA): TGTGCCAGTAGTATTATGGACAGAGTATACGAGCAGTACTTC. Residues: CASSIMDRVYEQYF.

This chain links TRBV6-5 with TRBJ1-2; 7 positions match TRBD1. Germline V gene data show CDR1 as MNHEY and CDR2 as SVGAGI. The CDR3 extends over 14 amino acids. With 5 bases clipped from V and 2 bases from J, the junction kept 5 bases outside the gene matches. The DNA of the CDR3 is TGTGCCAGCAGTCCGACAGGGCGGAACTATGGCTACACCTTC. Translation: CASSPTGRNYGYTF.

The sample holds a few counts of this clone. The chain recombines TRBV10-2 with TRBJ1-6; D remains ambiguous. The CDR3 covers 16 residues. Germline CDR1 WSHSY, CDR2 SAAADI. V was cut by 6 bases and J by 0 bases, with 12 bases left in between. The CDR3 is CASRDLLSSYNSPLHF. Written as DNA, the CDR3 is TGCGCCAGCAGGGACTTGCTGAGCTCCTATAATTCACCCCTCCACTTT.

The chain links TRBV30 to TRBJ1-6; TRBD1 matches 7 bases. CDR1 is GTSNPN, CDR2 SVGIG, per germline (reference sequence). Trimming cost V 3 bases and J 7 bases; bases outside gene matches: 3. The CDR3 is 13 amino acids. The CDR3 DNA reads TGTGCCTGGAGGGGACAGAGAAATTCACCCCTCCACTTT. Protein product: CAWRGQRNSPLHF. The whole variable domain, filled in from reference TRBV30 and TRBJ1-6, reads SQTIHQWPATLVQPVGSPLSLECTVEGTSNPNLYWYRQAAGRGLQLLFYSVGIGQISSEVPQNLSASRPQDRQFILSSKKLLLSDSGFYLCAWRGQRNSPLHFGNGTRLTVT.

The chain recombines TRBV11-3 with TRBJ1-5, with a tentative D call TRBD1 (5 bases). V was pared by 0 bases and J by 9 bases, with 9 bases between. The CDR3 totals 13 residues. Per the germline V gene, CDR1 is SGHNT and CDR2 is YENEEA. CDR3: CASSLEEGRPQHF. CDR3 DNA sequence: TGTGCCAGCAGCTTAGAGGAGGGGAGGCCCCAGCATTTT.

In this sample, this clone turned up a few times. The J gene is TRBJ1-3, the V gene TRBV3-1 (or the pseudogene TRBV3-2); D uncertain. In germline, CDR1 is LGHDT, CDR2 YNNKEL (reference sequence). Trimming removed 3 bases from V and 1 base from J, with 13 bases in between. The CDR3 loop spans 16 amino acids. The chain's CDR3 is CASSHPLAYSGNTIYF. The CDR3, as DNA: TGTGCCAGCAGCCACCCGCTTGCGTATTCTGGAAACACCATATATTTT.

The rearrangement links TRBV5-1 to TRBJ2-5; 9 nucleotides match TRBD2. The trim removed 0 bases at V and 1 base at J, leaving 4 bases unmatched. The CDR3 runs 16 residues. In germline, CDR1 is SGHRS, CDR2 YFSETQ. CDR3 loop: CASSLGVAGVQETQYF. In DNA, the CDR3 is TGCGCCAGCAGCTTGGGGGTAGCGGGGGTCCAAGAGACCCAGTACTTC.

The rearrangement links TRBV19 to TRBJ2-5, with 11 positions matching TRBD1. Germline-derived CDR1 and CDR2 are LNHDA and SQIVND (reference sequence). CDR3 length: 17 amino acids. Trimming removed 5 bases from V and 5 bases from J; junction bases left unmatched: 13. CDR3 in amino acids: CASSPGLRDRGTETQYF. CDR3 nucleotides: TGTGCCAGTAGTCCCGGGCTCCGGGACAGGGGGACGGAGACCCAGTACTTC.

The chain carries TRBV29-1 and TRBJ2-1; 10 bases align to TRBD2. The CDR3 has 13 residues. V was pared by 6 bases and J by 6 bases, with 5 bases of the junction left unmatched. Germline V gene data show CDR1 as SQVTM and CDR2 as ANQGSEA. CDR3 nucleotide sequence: TGCAGCGTGAAGCGGGGGGGAGGCAATGAGCAGTTCTTC. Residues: CSVKRGGGNEQFF.

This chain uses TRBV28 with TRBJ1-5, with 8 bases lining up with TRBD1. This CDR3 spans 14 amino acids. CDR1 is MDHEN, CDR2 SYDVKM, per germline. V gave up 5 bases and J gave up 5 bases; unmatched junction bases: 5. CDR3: CASSPDRDDQPQHF. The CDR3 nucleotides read TGTGCCAGCAGTCCGGACAGGGATGATCAGCCCCAGCATTTT.